These 26 T cell receptor beta chains were sequenced from one sample in a study of radiotherapy plus CTLA-4 blockade in lung cancer. Assay used: immunoSEQ multiplex PCR; TCRdb lists only in-frame clones, some missing. The sample gives over 85,000 clones, 60% to 75% of which show up once; around 2.8% is in the top ten. The sample consisted of peripheral blood, taken from a patient treated with radiotherapy plus ipilimumab. Receptors originate from a human donor with non-small cell lung cancer who had a partial response to radiotherapy plus ipilimumab. Some clones in this sample may be carry-over from other donors' samples.

The chain carries TRBV30 and TRBJ2-3; TRBD2 is a possible D gene (7 bases). Trimming left V 7 bases short and J 6 bases short, with 17 bases between. Germline V gene sequence: CDR1 GTSNPN, CDR2 SVGIG (reference sequence). This CDR3 contains 13 residues. The CDR3 DNA follows: TGTGCCTCCCCGGGACTAAGGGGGGATACGCAGTATTTT. Amino acid sequence: CASPGLRGDTQYF.

The chain has TRBV30 and TRBJ1-1; possible D gene TRBD1, 5 bases. Germline lookup yields CDR1 GTSNPN and CDR2 SVGIG (reference sequence). The V end was cut by 3 bases, the J end by 5 bases, with 22 bases between. CDR3 length: 16 residues. CDR3 in amino acids: CAWSPGLQLDGTEAFF. Here the CDR3 DNA reads TGTGCCTGGAGCCCGGGACTTCAACTCGATGGGACTGAAGCTTTCTTT. The full variable domain, completed using reference TRBV30 and TRBJ1-1, is SQTIHQWPATLVQPVGSPLSLECTVEGTSNPNLYWYRQAAGRGLQLLFYSVGIGQISSEVPQNLSASRPQDRQFILSSKKLLLSDSGFYLCAWSPGLQLDGTEAFFGQGTRLTVV.

The sample holds one count of this clone. V usage is TRBV29-1 and J usage is TRBJ2-1; D is ambiguous. V was pared by 4 bases and J by 6 bases, with 10 bases between. The CDR3 length is 12 residues. Per germline, CDR1 SQVTM and CDR2 ANQGSEA. The chain's CDR3 is CSVGRQRNEQFF. For the CDR3, the DNA is TGCAGCGTTGGGCGGCAGCGCAATGAGCAGTTCTTC.

The chain employs TRBV7-2 and TRBJ2-1, with D possibly being TRBD2 (6 bases). V was shortened by 4 bases and J by 7 bases, with 17 bases between the two germline ends. Germline assignment: CDR1 SGHTA and CDR2 FQGNSA. The CDR3 totals 15 residues. CDR3 protein: CASSSSGPVGNEQFF. DNA of the CDR3: TGTGCCAGCAGCTCAAGCGGGCCAGTAGGTAATGAGCAGTTCTTC.

The chain joins TRBV28 to TRBJ1-3; D gene uncertain. Trimming left V 7 bases short and J 3 bases short, with 7 bases between. Germline V CDR1 and CDR2: MDHEN, SYDVKM. The CDR3 has 12 residues. The CDR3 bases are TGTGCCAGCATAGAGGGTGGAAACACCATATATTTT. This encodes CASIEGGNTIYF.

This chain joins TRBV11-2 and TRBJ1-1, with a weak D call TRBD1 (5 bases). The CDR3 consists of 17 residues. V was clipped by 0 bases and J by 1 base, with 15 bases between them. CDR1 and CDR2 (germline): SGHAT, FQNNGV. The CDR3: CASSLDLAGGRNTEAFF. CDR3 in DNA: TGTGCCAGCAGCTTAGATCTCGCCGGGGGGAGGAACACTGAAGCTTTCTTT. The full variable domain, in which reference TRBV11-2 and TRBJ1-1 provide the parts outside the CDR3, is EAGVAQSPRYKIIEKRQSVAFWCNPISGHATLYWYQQILGQGPKLLIQFQNNGVVDDSQLPKDRFSAERLKGVDSTLKIQPAKLEDSAVYLCASSLDLAGGRNTEAFFGQGTRLTVV.

As regards this clone: Other nucleotide sequences in the sample specify the same CDR3. The chain has TRBV30 and TRBJ1-5; 7 bases line up with TRBD1. The J segment lost 3 bases and the V segment lost 0 bases, leaving 5 bases of the junction unmatched. In germline, CDR1 is GTSNPN, CDR2 SVGIG (reference sequence). This CDR3 has 15 residues. CDR3 sequence (DNA): TGTGCCTGGAGTGTACGGGACAGAGACAATCAGCCCCAGCATTTT. It codes for CAWSVRDRDNQPQHF.

This chain joins TRBV7-9 and TRBJ1-1; a weak D match, TRBD1 (5 bases). Germline V CDR1 and CDR2: SEHNR, FQNEAQ (reference sequence). The CDR3 covers 14 residues. Trimming took off 5 bases at V and 4 bases at J, with 14 bases between the two ends. Written as DNA, the CDR3 is TGTGCCAGCAGCCCGCGGTCGCAGGGCACTGAAGCTTTCTTT. This encodes CASSPRSQGTEAFF. The full variable domain, rest sourced from reference TRBV7-9 and TRBJ1-1, is DTGVSQNPRHKITKRGQNVTFRCDPISEHNRLYWYRQTLGQGPEFLTYFQNEAQLEKSRLLSDRFSAERPKGSFSTLEIQRTEQGDSAMYLCASSPRSQGTEAFFGQGTRLTVV.

J is TRBJ2-3 and V is TRBV27; 7 bases fit TRBD1. J gave up 10 bases and V 3 bases, and 4 bases lay outside the gene matches. Germline assignment: CDR1 MNHEY and CDR2 SMNVEV (reference sequence). The CDR3 is 12 residues long. The CDR3 loop reads CASSFRQGPQYF. The CDR3 nucleotides read TGTGCCAGCAGTTTCCGACAGGGCCCGCAGTATTTT.

The chain carries TRBV11-2 and TRBJ1-1; D perhaps matches TRBD1 (5 bases). Looked up from germline, CDR1 is SGHAT and CDR2 is FQNNGV. V lost 5 bases and J 0 bases, leaving 13 bases between the germline ends. This CDR3 contains 15 residues. CDR3 amino acids: CASSRPSGMNTEAFF. CDR3 coding DNA: TGTGCCAGCAGCCGGCCCTCAGGGATGAACACTGAAGCTTTCTTT.

This clone was recorded a few times. CDR3 sequence reads: CASSIREKLFF. CDR3 bases: TGTGCCAGTAGTATCCGGGAAAAACTGTTTTTT. This chain links TRBV19 with TRBJ1-4, with D unresolved. Germline CDR1 reads LNHDA; CDR2 reads SQIVND (reference sequence). Trimming shortened V by 3 bases and J by 8 bases, and 4 bases separated the two germline ends. The CDR3 is 11 amino acids.

The chain has TRBV19 and TRBJ1-5; 8 nucleotides agree with TRBD1. CDR1 is LNHDA and CDR2 is SQIVND in the germline V gene (reference sequence). V was clipped by 6 bases and J by 5 bases; unmatched bases: 3. The CDR3 loop spans 13 amino acids. CDR3 amino acids: CASSVQGDQPQHF. CDR3 nucleotide sequence: TGTGCCAGTAGCGTACAGGGGGATCAGCCCCAGCATTTT.

V is TRBV11-2 and J is TRBJ2-5, with D perhaps TRBD1 (6 bases). The CDR3 sequence is 14 residues long. Germline CDR1 and CDR2: SGHAT and FQNNGV. Between the trimmed V and J ends, which lost 5 bases and 4 bases, there was a span of 14 bases. This CDR3 is CASSLHRERETQYF. The DNA of the CDR3 is TGTGCCAGCAGCCTACACAGGGAAAGAGAGACCCAGTACTTC.

The chain joins TRBV27 to TRBJ2-7, with 14 bases that match TRBD2. With V trimmed by 5 bases and J by 4 bases, 1 base remained unmatched. CDR3 size: 14 residues. Germline V gene lookup returns CDR1 MNHEY and CDR2 SMNVEV (reference sequence). Here the CDR3 reads CASSRTSGRYEQYF. The CDR3 DNA reads as TGTGCCAGCAGTAGGACTAGCGGGAGGTACGAGCAGTACTTC.

This clone has just a few counts. This chain joins TRBV7-7 and TRBJ2-5; 10 bases align to TRBD1. V lost 5 bases, J lost 3 bases, and 3 bases stayed unmatched. Germline lookup yields CDR1 SSHAT and CDR2 FNYEAQ (reference sequence). The CDR3 extends over 14 amino acids. The chain's CDR3 is CASSRTGGKETQYF. The CDR3 DNA sequence: TGTGCCAGCAGCCGGACAGGGGGTAAAGAGACCCAGTACTTC.

This chain connects TRBV6-6 to TRBJ2-1, with a tentative D call TRBD1 (5 bases). The CDR3 is made up of 14 amino acids. V lost 0 bases to trimming and J lost 8 bases, with 11 bases between them. Per germline, CDR1 MNHNY and CDR2 SVGAGI (reference sequence). CDR3 residues: CASSYSSRADEQFF. CDR3 DNA sequence: TGTGCCAGCAGTTACTCTTCCAGGGCAGATGAGCAGTTCTTC.

This chain's CDR3 is CASPLGTGLRTSGREGNEQFF. In DNA form, the CDR3 reads TGTGCCAGCCCGCTGGGGACAGGCCTCCGGACTAGCGGGAGGGAGGGGAATGAGCAGTTCTTC. The J gene is TRBJ2-1, the V gene TRBV2; 15 nucleotides align to TRBD2. From germline, CDR1 is SNHLY and CDR2 FYNNEI. The CDR3 is 21 amino acids. V dropped 8 bases and J dropped 7; count of bases not matched to a gene: 24.

The J gene is TRBJ2-1, the V gene TRBV18, with D perhaps TRBD2 (7 bases). Trimming left V 3 bases short and J 8 bases short, with 14 bases between. The germline V gene has CDR1 KGHSH and CDR2 LQKENI. This CDR3 region has 14 residues. CDR3 sequence: CASSPGGRWDEQFF. The CDR3 DNA reads TGTGCCAGCTCACCCGGGGGGCGCTGGGATGAGCAGTTCTTC.

The rearrangement joins TRBV7-8 to TRBJ2-2, with 7 bases aligning to TRBD2. CDR3 length: 15 residues. Germline CDR1 SGHVS, CDR2 FQNEAQ. The trim removed 3 bases at V and 8 bases at J, leaving 9 bases unmatched. In DNA, the CDR3 is TGTGCCAGCAGCTTTGTTACGGGAGGCGCTGGGGAGCTGTTTTTT. It yields the protein CASSFVTGGAGELFF.

The chain employs TRBV7-2 and TRBJ2-2; 8 positions match TRBD2. V shed 5 bases, J shed 4 bases, and the junction held 3 bases outside the gene matches. CDR1 and CDR2 (germline): SGHTA, FQGNSA. There are 14 residues in the CDR3. CDR3 in amino acids: CASSQTSGTGELFF. CDR3 DNA sequence: TGTGCCAGCAGCCAAACTAGCGGCACCGGGGAGCTGTTTTTT.

This chain uses TRBV5-1 with TRBJ2-2; possible D gene TRBD1, 5 bases. V shed 6 bases and J shed 5 bases, with 11 bases lying between them. This CDR3 comprises 13 residues. CDR1 SGHRS and CDR2 YFSETQ come from the germline V gene. This CDR3 is CASTPKGTGELFF. CDR3 in DNA: TGCGCCAGCACCCCAAAGGGGACCGGGGAGCTGTTTTTT.

The chain couples TRBV30 to TRBJ2-1; D may be TRBD2 (6 bases). Trimming cost V 3 bases and J 3 bases, with 9 bases left between them. This CDR3 has 13 residues. The germline CDR1 and CDR2 sequences are GTSNPN and SVGIG (reference sequence). The CDR3: CAWSRDFYNEQFF. CDR3 sequence (DNA): TGTGCCTGGAGCCGGGACTTCTACAATGAGCAGTTCTTC.

The rearrangement joins TRBV5-6 to TRBJ2-5; weak D call: TRBD1 (5 bases). V lost 0 bases, J lost 4 bases, and 10 bases lay in between. Germline-derived CDR1 and CDR2 are SGHDT and YYEEEE. The CDR3 loop spans 14 amino acids. The CDR3 is CASSLVGVRETQYF. The CDR3 region has the DNA TGTGCCAGCAGCTTGGTAGGGGTCCGAGAGACCCAGTACTTC.

This clone was detected a few times. J is TRBJ2-3 and V is TRBV7-7; 7 positions agree with TRBD2. The CDR3 has 16 amino acids. J gave up 0 bases and V 4 bases, and 7 bases lay outside the gene matches. Germline CDR1 reads SSHAT; CDR2 reads FNYEAQ (reference sequence). Here the CDR3 reads CASSSSLAASTDTQYF. In DNA form, the CDR3 reads TGTGCCAGCAGCTCTTCTCTAGCGGCTAGCACAGATACGCAGTATTTT.

V and J are TRBV7-2 and TRBJ1-1, with D unresolved. Between the trimmed V and J ends, which lost 1 base and 5 bases, there was a span of 8 bases. The CDR3 sequence is 13 residues long. CDR1 SGHTA and CDR2 FQGNSA come from the germline V gene. The CDR3 reads CASSLGVRTEAFF. The CDR3, as DNA: TGTGCCAGCAGCTTAGGGGTGAGGACTGAAGCTTTCTTT.

This chain links TRBV29-1 with TRBJ2-7, with TRBD1 as a possible D gene (6 bases). Germline CDR1 reads SQVTM; CDR2 reads ANQGSEA. V was pared by 4 bases and J by 4 bases, with 14 bases between. CDR3 length: 13 residues. The CDR3: CSVAGTSSYEQYF. The CDR3 DNA reads as TGCAGCGTTGCGGGGACATCTTCTTACGAGCAGTACTTC.